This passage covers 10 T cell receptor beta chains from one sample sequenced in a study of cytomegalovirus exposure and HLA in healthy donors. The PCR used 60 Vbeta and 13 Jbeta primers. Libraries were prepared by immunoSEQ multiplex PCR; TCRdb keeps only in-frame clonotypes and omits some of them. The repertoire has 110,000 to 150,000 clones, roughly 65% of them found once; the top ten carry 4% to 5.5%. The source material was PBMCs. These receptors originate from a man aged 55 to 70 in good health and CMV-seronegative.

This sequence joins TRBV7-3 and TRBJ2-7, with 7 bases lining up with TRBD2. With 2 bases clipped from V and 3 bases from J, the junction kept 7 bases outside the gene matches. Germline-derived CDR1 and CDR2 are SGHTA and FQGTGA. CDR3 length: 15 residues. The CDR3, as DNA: TGTGCCAGCAGCTTAGGGTGGGCTAGCGGCTACGAGCAGTACTTC. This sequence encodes CASSLGWASGYEQYF.

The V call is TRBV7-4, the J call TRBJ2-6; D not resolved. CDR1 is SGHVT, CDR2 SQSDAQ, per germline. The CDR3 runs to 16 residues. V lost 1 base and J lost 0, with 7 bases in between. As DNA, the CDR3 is TGTGCCAGCAGCTTAGAGACACGCTCTGGGGCCAACGTCCTGACTTTC. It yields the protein CASSLETRSGANVLTF.

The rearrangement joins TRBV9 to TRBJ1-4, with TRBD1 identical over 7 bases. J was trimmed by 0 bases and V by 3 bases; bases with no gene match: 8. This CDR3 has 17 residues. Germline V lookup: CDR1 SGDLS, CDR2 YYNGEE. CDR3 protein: CASSGQGIFPTNEKLFF. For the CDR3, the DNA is TGTGCCAGCAGCGGACAGGGAATTTTCCCAACTAATGAAAAACTGTTTTTT.

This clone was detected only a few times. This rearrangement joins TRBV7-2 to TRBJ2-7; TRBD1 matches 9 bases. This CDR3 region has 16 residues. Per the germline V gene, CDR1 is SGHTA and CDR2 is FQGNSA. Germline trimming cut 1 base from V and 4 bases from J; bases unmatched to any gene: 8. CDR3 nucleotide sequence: TGTGCCAGCAGCTTAGGCCGGGACAGGGTGGCTTACGAGCAGTACTTC. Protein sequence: CASSLGRDRVAYEQYF. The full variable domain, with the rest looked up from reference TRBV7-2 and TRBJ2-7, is GAGVSQSPSNKVTEKGKDVELRCDPISGHTALYWYRQSLGQGLEFLIYFQGNSAPDKSGLPSDRFSAERTGGSVSTLTIQRTQQEDSAVYLCASSLGRDRVAYEQYFGPGTRLTVT.

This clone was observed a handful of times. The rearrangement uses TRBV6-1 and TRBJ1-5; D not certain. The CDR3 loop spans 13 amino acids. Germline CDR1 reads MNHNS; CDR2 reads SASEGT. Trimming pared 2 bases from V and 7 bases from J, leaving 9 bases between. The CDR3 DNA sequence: TGTGCCAGCAGTGAATGGAACAGCCAGCCCCAGCATTTT. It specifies CASSEWNSQPQHF.

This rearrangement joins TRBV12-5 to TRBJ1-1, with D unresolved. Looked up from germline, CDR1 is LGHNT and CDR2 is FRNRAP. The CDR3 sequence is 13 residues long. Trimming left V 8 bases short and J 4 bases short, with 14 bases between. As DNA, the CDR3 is TGTGCTAGTCGCAGGTATGAAGGCACTGAAGCTTTCTTT. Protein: CASRRYEGTEAFF.

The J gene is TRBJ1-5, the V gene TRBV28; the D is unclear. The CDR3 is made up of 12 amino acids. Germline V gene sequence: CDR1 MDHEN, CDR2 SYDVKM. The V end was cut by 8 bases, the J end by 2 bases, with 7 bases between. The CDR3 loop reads CASYFGNQPQHF. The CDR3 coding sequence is TGTGCCAGCTATTTCGGCAATCAGCCCCAGCATTTT. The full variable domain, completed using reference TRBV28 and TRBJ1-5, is DVKVTQSSRYLVKRTGEKVFLECVQDMDHENMFWYRQDPGLGLRLIYFSYDVKMKEKGDIPEGYSVSREKKERFSLILESASTNQTSMYLCASYFGNQPQHFGDGTRLSIL.

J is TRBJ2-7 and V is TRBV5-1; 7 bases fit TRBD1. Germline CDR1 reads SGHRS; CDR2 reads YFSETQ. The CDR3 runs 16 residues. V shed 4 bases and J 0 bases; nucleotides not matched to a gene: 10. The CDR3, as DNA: TGCGCCAGCAGCCGGTTCCGACAGGGTAGCTCCTACGAGCAGTACTTC. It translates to CASSRFRQGSSYEQYF.

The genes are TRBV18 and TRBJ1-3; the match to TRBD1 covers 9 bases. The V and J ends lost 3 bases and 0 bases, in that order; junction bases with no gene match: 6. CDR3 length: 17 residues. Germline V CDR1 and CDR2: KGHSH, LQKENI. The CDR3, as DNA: TGTGCCAGCTCACCCTCGGACAGGGGAGTCTCTGGAAACACCATATATTTT. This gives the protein CASSPSDRGVSGNTIYF. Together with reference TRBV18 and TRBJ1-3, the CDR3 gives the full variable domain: NAGVMQNPRHLVRRRGQEARLRCSPMKGHSHVYWYRQLPEEGLKFMVYLQKENIIDESGMPKERFSAEFPKEGPSILRIQQVVRGDSAAYFCASSPSDRGVSGNTIYFGEGSWLTVV.

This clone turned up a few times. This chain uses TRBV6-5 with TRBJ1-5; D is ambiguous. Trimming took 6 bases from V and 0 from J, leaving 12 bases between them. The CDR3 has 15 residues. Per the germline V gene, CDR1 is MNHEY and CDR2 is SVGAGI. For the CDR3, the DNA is TGTGCCAGCAGAACTAGGGAATATAGCAATCAGCCCCAGCATTTT. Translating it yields CASRTREYSNQPQHF.